A single sample gave rise to the 22 T cell receptor beta chains below, sequenced in a study of sequential checkpoint blockade in melanoma. Only in-frame clones appear in the TCRdb table, and some are missing; sequencing was by immunoSEQ multiplex PCR. Of 13,000 to 15,000 clones detected, about 78% appear once; the ten largest clones hold around a third. Treatment defined: randomized to nivolumab then ipilimumab (arm A) or the reverse (arm B). The specimen was CD8+ T cells sorted from blood (inferred from file names), collected from a patient given nivolumab and ipilimumab in sequence. These receptor sequences come from a human donor with melanoma.

The chain recombines TRBV7-9 with TRBJ2-5; 8 positions match TRBD1. CDR1 is SEHNR, CDR2 FQNEAQ, per germline (reference sequence). The CDR3 is 14 residues long. Trimming cost V 4 bases and J 5 bases; bases outside gene matches: 6. CDR3 bases: TGTGCCAGCAGCTCCCTGGACAGGGAGGAGACCCAGTACTTC. Translation: CASSSLDREETQYF.

The rearrangement uses TRBV10-1 and TRBJ2-5; a weak D match, TRBD2 (5 bases). The CDR3 is 12 residues long. Germline V gene data show CDR1 as WNHNN and CDR2 as SYGVQD (reference sequence). V lost 1 base, J lost 11 bases, and 11 bases lay in between. The CDR3, as DNA: TGCGCCAGCAGTGAGTGGGGAGCCGCTCAGTACTTC. Amino acids: CASSEWGAAQYF.

This clone was seen only once. V is TRBV25-1 and J is TRBJ2-1; 7 bases agree with TRBD1. The CDR3 consists of 14 residues. J gave up 5 bases and V 4 bases, and 5 bases lay outside the gene matches. CDR1 and CDR2 (germline): MGHDK, SYGVNS. The CDR3 DNA reads TGTGCCAGCAGTGCCCAGACAGGGAACAATGAGCAGTTCTTC. Amino acid sequence: CASSAQTGNNEQFF. Full variable domain (remainder filled in from reference TRBV25-1 and TRBJ2-1): EADIYQTPRYLVIGTGKKITLECSQTMGHDKMYWYQQDPGMELHLIHYSYGVNSTEKGDLSSESTVSRIRTEHFPLTLESARPSHTSQYLCASSAQTGNNEQFFGPGTRLTVL.

The V and J genes are TRBV5-6 and TRBJ1-3; D possibly corresponds to TRBD1 (6 bases). Trimming removed 5 bases from V and 4 bases from J, with 13 bases in between. Germline CDR1 is SGHDT and CDR2 is YYEEEE. The CDR3 extends over 14 amino acids. The CDR3 DNA sequence: TGTGCCAGCAGTCAGGGGTTGTCGGGAAACACCATATATTTT. Translation: CASSQGLSGNTIYF.

The chain carries TRBV10-1 and TRBJ2-2, with D possibly TRBD2 on 6 matching bases. V was cut by 2 bases and J by 1 base, with 8 bases left in between. Germline CDR1 reads WNHNN; CDR2 reads SYGVQD (reference sequence). The CDR3 spans 15 residues. The CDR3 region is CASSEVSGNTGELFF. For the CDR3, the DNA is TGCGCCAGCAGTGAGGTTAGCGGGAACACCGGGGAGCTGTTTTTT.

The rearrangement links TRBV30 to TRBJ2-1; 7 bases align to TRBD1. The CDR3 has 15 amino acids. Germline V gene data show CDR1 as GTSNPN and CDR2 as SVGIG (reference sequence). J lost 4 bases, V lost 3 bases, and 9 bases had no gene match. The CDR3 nucleotides are TGTGCCTGGAGCAGATTACAGGGGTTGTACAATGAGCAGTTCTTC. This codes for CAWSRLQGLYNEQFF.

The CDR3: CASSFHSEQFF. As DNA, the CDR3 is TGTGCCAGCAGCTTCCATAGTGAGCAGTTCTTC. V gene TRBV7-9 combines with J gene TRBJ2-1; the D is unclear. V was shortened by 3 bases and J by 9 bases, with 6 bases between the two germline ends. This CDR3 is built from 11 residues. CDR1 SEHNR and CDR2 FQNEAQ come from the germline V gene (reference sequence).

This chain uses TRBV4-2 with TRBJ2-2; D is ambiguous. Germline CDR1 reads LGHNA; CDR2 reads YNFKEQ. This CDR3 has 15 amino acids. The V end lost 0 bases, the J end lost 4 bases, and 9 bases lay between the germline ends. For the CDR3, the DNA is TGTGCCAGCAGCCAAGAGAGCCCCCCCACCGGGGAGCTGTTTTTT. Protein: CASSQESPPTGELFF.

V is TRBV9 and J is TRBJ2-1; 12 positions agree with TRBD1. The germline gives CDR1 SGDLS, CDR2 YYNGEE. J gave up 4 bases and V 0 bases, and 17 bases lay outside the gene matches. The CDR3 sequence is 21 residues long. In DNA, the CDR3 is TGTGCCAGCAGCGTAGCGGGACAGGGGGCCGGACTGGAACGATCTTACAATGAGCAGTTCTTC. It yields the protein CASSVAGQGAGLERSYNEQFF.

Written as DNA, the CDR3 is TGTGCCAGCAGCGCCGTTCGAGCGGGAGGCGGGGAGCTGTTTTTT. It encodes CASSAVRAGGGELFF. The V gene is TRBV7-8, the J gene TRBJ2-2; 9 bases line up with TRBD2. The junction had 8 bases not matched to a gene; V was cut back by 5 bases and J by 7 bases. CDR3 length equals 15 residues. Germline CDR1 and CDR2: SGHVS and FQNEAQ.

The gene calls are TRBV6-1 and TRBJ2-7, with 9 bases lining up with TRBD1. From germline, CDR1 is MNHNS and CDR2 SASEGT. The CDR3 runs to 17 residues. Trimming took 2 bases from V and 5 from J; bases not matched to a gene: 13. CDR3 DNA: TGTGCCAGCAGTGAATTCGCCTTGGGGACAGGGTTGAACGAGCAGTACTTC. This encodes CASSEFALGTGLNEQYF.

The gene calls are TRBV5-4 and TRBJ1-2; TRBD1 matches 11 bases. Germline V gene sequence: CDR1 SGHNT, CDR2 YYREEE (reference sequence). V gave up 4 bases and J gave up 3 bases; unmatched junction bases: 8. CDR3 length: 16 amino acids. CDR3 DNA sequence: TGTGCCAGCAGCCGGACAGGGGGCGAGGGTTACTATGGCTACACCTTC. This gives the protein CASSRTGGEGYYGYTF.

In DNA form, the CDR3 reads TGTGCCAGCTTCTCTCCGGGACAGGGTTATTCACCCCTCCACTTT. Protein sequence: CASFSPGQGYSPLHF. The rearrangement links TRBV27 to TRBJ1-6; 9 bases are shared with TRBD1. J lost 8 bases, V lost 8 bases, and 10 bases had no gene match. Per the germline V gene, CDR1 is MNHEY and CDR2 is SMNVEV (reference sequence). The CDR3 consists of 15 residues.

The CDR3 sequence: CSVVSVNTEAFF. The CDR3, as DNA: TGCAGCGTTGTATCGGTGAACACTGAAGCTTTCTTT. The chain couples TRBV29-1 to TRBJ1-1; D call uncertain. The CDR3 runs to 12 residues. From germline, CDR1 is SQVTM and CDR2 ANQGSEA. Trimming pared 4 bases from V and 0 bases from J, leaving 6 bases between. Complete variable domain (other parts from reference TRBV29-1 and TRBJ1-1): SAVISQKPSRDICQRGTSLTIQCQVDSQVTMMFWYRQQPGQSLTLIATANQGSEATYESGFVIDKFPISRPNLTFSTLTVSNMSPEDSSIYLCSVVSVNTEAFFGQGTRLTVV.

This chain connects TRBV28 to TRBJ1-2, with D possibly TRBD1 on 5 matching bases. The germline gives CDR1 MDHEN, CDR2 SYDVKM. This CDR3 comprises 14 residues. V dropped 0 bases and J dropped 4 bases, with 9 bases sitting between them. This CDR3 reads CASSLWGGGYGYTF. In nucleotides, the CDR3 is TGTGCCAGCAGTTTATGGGGGGGAGGCTATGGCTACACCTTC.

The gene calls are TRBV6-6 and TRBJ2-1; 15 bases fit TRBD2. The J segment lost 9 bases and the V segment lost 2 bases, leaving 5 bases of the junction unmatched. The germline V gene has CDR1 MNHNY and CDR2 SVGAGI (reference sequence). This CDR3 is built from 16 residues. CDR3 DNA sequence: TGTGCCAGCAGTTACCGGACTAGCGGGAGGGCCGGTGAGCAGTTCTTC. It yields the protein CASSYRTSGRAGEQFF.

The rearrangement links TRBV7-8 to TRBJ2-1; D might be TRBD1 (6 bases). V lost 1 base, J lost 6 bases, and 16 bases lay in between. This CDR3 spans 16 amino acids. The germline V gene encodes CDR1 SGHVS and CDR2 FQNEAQ. This chain's CDR3 is CASSLGGGEFFNEQFF. In DNA, the CDR3 is TGTGCCAGCAGCTTAGGAGGGGGAGAGTTTTTCAATGAGCAGTTCTTC.

V usage is TRBV11-3 and J usage is TRBJ2-5; tentatively, D is TRBD2 (7 bases). The length of the CDR3 is 12 residues. Per germline, CDR1 SGHNT and CDR2 YENEEA. V dropped 5 bases and J dropped 7 bases, with 11 bases sitting between them. CDR3 residues: CASSQGGGTQYF. CDR3 nucleotides: TGTGCCAGCAGCCAAGGGGGGGGGACCCAGTACTTC.

CDR3 loop: CAWSVDRGYEQYF. CDR3 DNA: TGTGCCTGGAGCGTTGATAGGGGCTACGAGCAGTACTTC. This chain connects TRBV30 to TRBJ2-7, with a weak D call TRBD1 (5 bases). Germline values: CDR1 GTSNPN, CDR2 SVGIG (reference sequence). The CDR3 is made up of 13 amino acids. Deletions cut 3 bases from V and 3 bases from J, with 12 bases between.

The chain links TRBV19 to TRBJ2-7, with 11 bases fitting TRBD2. Germline CDR1 LNHDA, CDR2 SQIVND (reference sequence). The CDR3 is 15 residues long. The junction had 5 bases not matched to a gene; V was cut back by 6 bases and J by 1 base. This CDR3 is CASRPGLAVSYEQYF. The CDR3 DNA reads as TGTGCCAGTAGACCGGGACTAGCGGTTTCCTACGAGCAGTACTTC.

This clone is a singleton in its sample. This sequence joins TRBV4-2 and TRBJ2-5, with TRBD2 matching over 8 bases. The DNA end is a closer match to TRBJ2-7, so the J assignment may be wrong. The CDR3 spans 15 residues. The germline gives CDR1 LGHNA, CDR2 YNFKEQ. This CDR3 is CASSHYSGSGYEQYF. The CDR3 DNA reads as TGTGCCAGCAGCCACTACAGCGGGAGCGGTTACGAGCAGTACTTC.

The rearrangement joins TRBV29-1 to TRBJ2-7; maybe TRBD2 (5 bases). Germline CDR1 is SQVTM and CDR2 is ANQGSEA. Trimming took 4 bases from V and 2 from J, leaving 21 bases between them. This CDR3 has 16 residues. CDR3 loop: CSVGGSHKWSPYEQYF. CDR3 coding DNA: TGCAGCGTTGGCGGGTCCCACAAGTGGAGCCCCTACGAGCAGTACTTC.